Shown below are 22 T cell receptor beta chains from a single sample sequenced in a study of cytomegalovirus exposure and HLA in healthy donors. Profiling relied on immunoSEQ multiplex PCR, and the TCRdb table lists in-frame clones only, not all of them. The sample yields 100,000 to 150,000 clones, about nine tenths seen once. The sample comprised PBMCs. All receptors derive from a man aged 25-45 years in good health and CMV-seronegative.

V usage is TRBV18 and J usage is TRBJ2-7; a possible D gene is TRBD2 (5 bases). CDR1 is KGHSH and CDR2 is LQKENI in the germline V gene. V gave up 6 bases and J gave up 3 bases, with 18 bases separating them. The CDR3 covers 15 residues. This CDR3 reads CASSDLGGGSYEQYF. The CDR3 coding sequence is TGTGCCAGCTCCGACCTCGGCGGAGGAAGCTACGAGCAGTACTTC.

This sequence joins TRBV4-2 and TRBJ2-1, with D possibly TRBD2 on 5 matching bases. Germline loops: CDR1 LGHNA, CDR2 YNFKEQ. Trimming took off 0 bases at V and 0 bases at J, with 9 bases between the two ends. The CDR3 spans 16 residues. For the CDR3, the DNA is TGTGCCAGCAGCCAAGATCTCCGGGGCTCCTACAATGAGCAGTTCTTC. It specifies CASSQDLRGSYNEQFF.

Remarks on this clone: This sample includes further DNA sequences coding for the same CDR3. The V call is TRBV27, the J call TRBJ1-1, with 7 bases matching TRBD1. The germline V gene encodes CDR1 MNHEY and CDR2 SMNVEV (reference sequence). The CDR3 runs to 13 residues. With V trimmed by 2 bases and J by 5 bases, 2 bases remained unmatched. CDR3 loop: CASSLQGGTEAFF. CDR3 sequence (DNA): TGTGCCAGCAGTTTACAGGGGGGAACTGAAGCTTTCTTT.

This clone was seen a few times. The rearrangement links TRBV15 to TRBJ1-2, with 7 bases that match TRBD1. CDR1 and CDR2 (germline): LNHNV, YYDKDF (reference sequence). There are 15 residues in the CDR3. J lost 8 bases, V lost 0 bases, and 9 bases had no gene match. The CDR3 DNA is TGTGCCACCAGCAGAGATCTAGACAGGGTAGGAGGCTACACCTTC. This codes for CATSRDLDRVGGYTF.

V usage is TRBV4-3 and J usage is TRBJ1-1; 8 positions match TRBD1. V gave up 0 bases and J gave up 5 bases; unmatched junction bases: 11. The germline V gene has CDR1 LGHNA and CDR2 YSLEER. The CDR3 has 17 residues. CDR3 DNA sequence: TGCGCCAGCAGCCAAGATCCCCCCCAGGGGGCGGTGACTGAAGCTTTCTTT. This gives the protein CASSQDPPQGAVTEAFF.

This chain connects TRBV5-1 to TRBJ2-3; possibly TRBD2 for D (7 bases). Germline V CDR1 and CDR2: SGHRS, YFSETQ. Trimming cost V 1 base and J 6 bases, with 15 bases left between them. CDR3 length: 15 residues. This CDR3 is CASSLTGGPADTQYF. The DNA for the CDR3 is TGCGCCAGCAGCTTGACGGGGGGCCCCGCGGATACGCAGTATTTT.

The chain is built from TRBV14 and TRBJ2-1, with 12 bases aligning to TRBD2. The CDR3 is 16 residues long. The V gene's germline CDR1 is SGHDN and CDR2 FVKESK. The J segment lost 2 bases and the V segment lost 3 bases, leaving 2 bases of the junction unmatched. The CDR3 DNA follows: TGTGCCAGCAGCCAGACTAGCGGGGGCCCCTACAATGAGCAGTTCTTC. Protein: CASSQTSGGPYNEQFF.

For the CDR3, the DNA is TGTGCCAGCAGCCTGCCTCGACAGACCTATACGCAGTATTTT. Protein: CASSLPRQTYTQYF. V is TRBV5-6 and J is TRBJ2-3; possible D gene TRBD1, 5 bases. V lost 4 bases, J lost 7 bases, and 16 bases lay in between. The CDR3 runs 14 residues. Germline values: CDR1 SGHDT, CDR2 YYEEEE.

The rearrangement joins TRBV6-5 to TRBJ2-7, with 8 bases lining up with TRBD1. The CDR3 has 15 residues. V trimming: 4 bases; J trimming: 1 base; junction bases outside the gene matches: 6. Germline lookup yields CDR1 MNHEY and CDR2 SVGAGI. This CDR3 is CASSFDRGRSYEQYF. The DNA for the CDR3 is TGTGCCAGCAGTTTCGACAGGGGTAGATCCTACGAGCAGTACTTC.

The rearrangement joins TRBV27 to TRBJ2-1; 12 nucleotides match TRBD2. Germline V gene lookup returns CDR1 MNHEY and CDR2 SMNVEV (reference sequence). The junction had 3 bases not matched to a gene; V was cut back by 4 bases and J by 2 bases. The CDR3 loop spans 16 amino acids. In nucleotides, the CDR3 is TGTGCCAGCAGTTCTCTAGCGGGGGGGCCCTACAATGAGCAGTTCTTC. This sequence encodes CASSSLAGGPYNEQFF.

The chain couples TRBV6-5 to TRBJ1-2; D is uncertain. This CDR3 is built from 14 residues. Germline V gives CDR1 MNHEY, CDR2 SVGAGI. V shed 2 bases and J shed 3 bases, with 10 bases lying between them. CDR3 amino acids: CASSYAEDYYGYTF. The DNA of the CDR3 is TGTGCCAGCAGTTACGCAGAGGATTACTATGGCTACACCTTC.

This clone was picked up a small number of times. The J gene is TRBJ1-1, the V gene TRBV28; unclear D gene. Deletions cut 6 bases from V and 5 bases from J, with 16 bases between. The V gene's germline CDR1 is MDHEN and CDR2 SYDVKM. The CDR3 has 14 amino acids. CDR3: CASRLPRVLTEAFF. CDR3 nucleotide sequence: TGTGCCAGCAGGCTGCCGAGGGTGTTAACTGAAGCTTTCTTT.

This sequence joins TRBV5-1 and TRBJ2-1, with TRBD2 identical over 12 bases. CDR3 length equals 15 residues. Per germline, CDR1 SGHRS and CDR2 YFSETQ. Trimming at V came to 0 bases and at J to 11 bases, leaving 6 bases not matched to a gene. CDR3 DNA sequence: TGCGCCAGCAGCTTGGTATCTAGCGGGGGGGCCCAGCAGTTCTTC. Protein sequence: CASSLVSSGGAQQFF.

This chain connects TRBV28 to TRBJ2-2; no firm D call. Trimming left V 4 bases short and J 8 bases short, with 5 bases between. The CDR3 spans 11 residues. The germline CDR1 and CDR2 sequences are MDHEN and SYDVKM. The CDR3 nucleotides are TGTGCCAGCAGTTCTAGAGGGGAGCTGTTTTTT. As protein: CASSSRGELFF.

The chain uses TRBV28 and TRBJ1-4; 7 bases map to TRBD1. V dropped 6 bases and J dropped 5; count of bases not matched to a gene: 15. CDR1 is MDHEN, CDR2 SYDVKM, per germline. The CDR3 has 17 residues. CDR3 sequence (DNA): TGTGCCAGCAGAACAACGACTGGGACAGCCATCAATGAAAAACTGTTTTTT. Amino acid sequence: CASRTTTGTAINEKLFF. Using reference TRBV28 and TRBJ1-4 for the parts outside the CDR3, the full variable domain is DVKVTQSSRYLVKRTGEKVFLECVQDMDHENMFWYRQDPGLGLRLIYFSYDVKMKEKGDIPEGYSVSREKKERFSLILESASTNQTSMYLCASRTTTGTAINEKLFFGSGTQLSVL.

The rearrangement uses TRBV5-1 and TRBJ2-3; no clear D. The V and J ends lost 7 bases and 0 bases respectively, with 6 bases between them. The germline CDR1 and CDR2 sequences are SGHRS and YFSETQ. The CDR3 length is 12 residues. The CDR3 sequence is CASAQSTDTQYF. CDR3 nucleotide sequence: TGCGCCAGCGCACAGAGCACAGATACGCAGTATTTT.

This clone has only a few counts. The CDR3 is CASSCMRESMGQPQHF. In nucleotides, the CDR3 is TGTGCCAGCAGCTGCATGCGGGAGAGCATGGGTCAGCCCCAGCATTTT. The chain recombines TRBV7-7 with TRBJ1-5, with no clear D. The length of the CDR3 is 16 residues. Deletions cut 4 bases from V and 6 bases from J, with 19 bases between. The germline V gene has CDR1 SSHAT and CDR2 FNYEAQ (reference sequence).

The chain uses TRBV4-1 and TRBJ1-1, with TRBD1 matching over 7 bases. Germline-derived CDR1 and CDR2 are MGHRA and YSYEKL. The CDR3 totals 16 residues. V was clipped by 0 bases and J by 5 bases; unmatched bases: 9. CDR3 in amino acids: CASSQDPQGVGTEAFF. Here the CDR3 DNA reads TGCGCCAGCAGCCAAGACCCCCAGGGGGTGGGGACTGAAGCTTTCTTT.

The chain uses TRBV6-5 and TRBJ1-6; the D gene is possibly TRBD1 (5 bases). The CDR3 is 16 amino acids. CDR1 and CDR2 (germline): MNHEY, SVGAGI. Trimming cost V 0 bases and J 10 bases, with 16 bases left between them. As DNA, the CDR3 is TGTGCCAGCAGTTACTCGAGGGTCGGGGGTGCATCACCCCTCCACTTT. It is translated as CASSYSRVGGASPLHF.

The CDR3 is CSVEPGQGALQYF. The CDR3 DNA follows: TGCAGCGTTGAACCGGGACAGGGGGCCCTCCAGTACTTC. The chain carries TRBV29-1 and TRBJ2-5, with TRBD1 identical over 12 bases. Germline loops: CDR1 SQVTM, CDR2 ANQGSEA. The CDR3 consists of 13 residues. V trimming: 2 bases; J trimming: 10 bases; junction bases outside the gene matches: 5.

The genes are TRBV5-1 and TRBJ2-7; no reliable D call. Germline lookup yields CDR1 SGHRS and CDR2 YFSETQ. V was trimmed by 0 bases and J by 2 bases, leaving 15 bases between them. The CDR3 extends over 16 amino acids. CDR3 DNA sequence: TGCGCCAGCAGCTTGGAGGTTGTCAGGCGAACCTACGAGCAGTACTTC. Encoded protein: CASSLEVVRRTYEQYF.

The chain joins TRBV7-3 to TRBJ1-6; D unclear. V lost 2 bases, J lost 10 bases, and 9 bases lay in between. Germline CDR1 and CDR2: SGHTA and FQGTGA. The CDR3 consists of 13 residues. CDR3 sequence (DNA): TGTGCCAGCAGCTTAGATCGGTCCTCACCCCTCCACTTT. This codes for CASSLDRSSPLHF.